This TCR beta chain was identified in a study of blood T cell repertoires in COVID-19. Study-wide context: The origin of the acute and convalescent COVID-19 samples was the United States, Italy and Spain. PBMCs, B-cell-depleted T cells, or T cells provided the cDNA or gDNA that made up the material.

In the original analysis: Reference gene primer amplification yielded estimated nucleated cell counts. The repertoire was sequenced with immunoSEQ multiplex PCR; TCRdb's copy has only in-frame clones and lacks some. The DNA was the basis for D and trimming; V, J and clone size are from that table. The repertoire holds some 70,000 clones, with 86% as singletons. The CDR3 loop spans 13 amino acids. The germline V gene has CDR1 SGHKS and CDR2 YYEKEE (reference sequence). V was cut by 4 bases and J by 4 bases, with 11 bases left in between. Material: peripheral blood. This chain links TRBV5-5 with TRBJ1-2; D uncertain. This receptor was taken from an older woman with acute or convalescent COVID-19. The CDR3 DNA sequence: TGTGCCAGCAGCCAACGACACGGCTATGGCTACACCTTC. Translation gives CASSQRHGYGYTF.